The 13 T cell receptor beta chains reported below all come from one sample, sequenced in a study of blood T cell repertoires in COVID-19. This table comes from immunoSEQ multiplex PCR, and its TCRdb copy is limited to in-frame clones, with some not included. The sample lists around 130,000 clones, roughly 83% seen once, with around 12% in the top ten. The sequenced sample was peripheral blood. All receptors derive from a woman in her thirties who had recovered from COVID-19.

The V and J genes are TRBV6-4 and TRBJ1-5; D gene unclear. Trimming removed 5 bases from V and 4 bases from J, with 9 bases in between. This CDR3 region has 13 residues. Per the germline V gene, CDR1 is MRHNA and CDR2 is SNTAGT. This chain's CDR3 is CASSSEENQPQHF. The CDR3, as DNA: TGTGCCAGCAGTTCAGAGGAAAATCAGCCCCAGCATTTT.

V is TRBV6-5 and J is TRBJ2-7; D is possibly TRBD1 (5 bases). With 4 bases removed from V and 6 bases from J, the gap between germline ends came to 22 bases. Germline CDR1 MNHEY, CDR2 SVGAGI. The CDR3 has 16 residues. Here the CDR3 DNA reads TGTGCCAGCAGTTCTGGACAAGCACCCTACCCTTTCGAGCAGTACTTC. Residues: CASSSGQAPYPFEQYF.

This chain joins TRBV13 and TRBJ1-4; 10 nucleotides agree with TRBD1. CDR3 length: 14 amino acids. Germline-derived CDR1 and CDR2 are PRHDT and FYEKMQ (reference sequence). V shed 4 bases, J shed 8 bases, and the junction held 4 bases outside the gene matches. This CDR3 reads CASSSRQGAEKLFF. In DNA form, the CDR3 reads TGTGCCAGCAGCTCCCGACAGGGGGCGGAAAAACTGTTTTTT.

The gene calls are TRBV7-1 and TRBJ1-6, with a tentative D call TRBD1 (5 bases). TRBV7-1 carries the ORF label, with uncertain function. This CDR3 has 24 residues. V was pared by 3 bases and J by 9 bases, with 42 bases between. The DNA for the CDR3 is TGTGCCAGCAGCTCGAATGGACAAGAAGGGCCGAGCTTTTGGAGAAATCGTGCAAGTTCACCCCTCCACTTT. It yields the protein CASSSNGQEGPSFWRNRASSPLHF.

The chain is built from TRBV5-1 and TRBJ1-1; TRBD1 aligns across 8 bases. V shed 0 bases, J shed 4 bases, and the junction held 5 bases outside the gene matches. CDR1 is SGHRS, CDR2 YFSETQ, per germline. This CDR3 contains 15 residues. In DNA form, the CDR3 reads TGCGCCAGCAGCTTGGCGGGCAGGGGGCCCACTGAAGCTTTCTTT. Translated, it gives CASSLAGRGPTEAFF.

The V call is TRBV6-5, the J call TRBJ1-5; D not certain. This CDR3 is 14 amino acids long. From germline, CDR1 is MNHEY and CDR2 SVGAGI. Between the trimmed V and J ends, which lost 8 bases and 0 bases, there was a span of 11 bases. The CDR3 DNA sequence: TGTGCCAGCGGGAGAGGGAATAGCAATCAGCCCCAGCATTTT. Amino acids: CASGRGNSNQPQHF.

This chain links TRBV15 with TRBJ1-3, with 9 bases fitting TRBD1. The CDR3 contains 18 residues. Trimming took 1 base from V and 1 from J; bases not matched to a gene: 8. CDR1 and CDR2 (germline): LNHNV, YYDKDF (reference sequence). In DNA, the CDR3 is TGTGCCACCAGCAGAGGCCGTGGACAGGGGCTATCTGGAAACACCATATATTTT. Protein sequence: CATSRGRGQGLSGNTIYF.

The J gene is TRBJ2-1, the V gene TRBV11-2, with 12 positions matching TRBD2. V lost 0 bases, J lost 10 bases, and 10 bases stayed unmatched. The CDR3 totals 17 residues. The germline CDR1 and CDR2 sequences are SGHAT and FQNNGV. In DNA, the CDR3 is TGTGCCAGCAGCTTAGATAGTGGACTAGCGGGATTTAGAGAGCAGTTCTTC. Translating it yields CASSLDSGLAGFREQFF. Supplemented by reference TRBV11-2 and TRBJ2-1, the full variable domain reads EAGVAQSPRYKIIEKRQSVAFWCNPISGHATLYWYQQILGQGPKLLIQFQNNGVVDDSQLPKDRFSAERLKGVDSTLKIQPAKLEDSAVYLCASSLDSGLAGFREQFFGPGTRLTVL.

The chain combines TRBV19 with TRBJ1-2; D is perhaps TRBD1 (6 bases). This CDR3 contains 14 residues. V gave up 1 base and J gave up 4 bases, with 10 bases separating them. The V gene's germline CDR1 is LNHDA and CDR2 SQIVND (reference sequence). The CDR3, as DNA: TGTGCCAGTAGTATAGGGACAGCTATCTATGGCTACACCTTC. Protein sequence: CASSIGTAIYGYTF.

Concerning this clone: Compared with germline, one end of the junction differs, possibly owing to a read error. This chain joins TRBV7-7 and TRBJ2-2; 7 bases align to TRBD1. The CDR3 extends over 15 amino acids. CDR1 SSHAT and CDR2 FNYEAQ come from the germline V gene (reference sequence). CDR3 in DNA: TGTGCTAGCAGCTCATCCACAGGGGTGGGCGGGGAGCTGTTTTTT. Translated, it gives CASSSSTGVGGELFF.

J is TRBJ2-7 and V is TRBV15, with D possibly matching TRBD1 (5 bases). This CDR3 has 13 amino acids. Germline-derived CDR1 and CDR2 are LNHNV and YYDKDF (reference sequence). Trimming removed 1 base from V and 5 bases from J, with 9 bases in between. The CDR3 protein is CATSRAGAHEQYF. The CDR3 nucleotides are TGTGCCACCAGCAGAGCTGGGGCCCACGAGCAGTACTTC.

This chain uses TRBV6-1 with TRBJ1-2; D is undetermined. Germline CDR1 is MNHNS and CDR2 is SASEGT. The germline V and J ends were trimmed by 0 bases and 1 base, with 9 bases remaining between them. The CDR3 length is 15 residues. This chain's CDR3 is CASSEALGVNYGYTF. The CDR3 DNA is TGTGCCAGCAGTGAAGCATTGGGCGTTAACTATGGCTACACCTTC.

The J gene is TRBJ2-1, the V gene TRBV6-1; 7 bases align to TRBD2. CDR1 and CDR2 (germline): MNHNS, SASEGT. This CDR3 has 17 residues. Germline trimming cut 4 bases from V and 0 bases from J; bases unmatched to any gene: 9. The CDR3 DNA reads TGTGCCAGCAGTGGGGACCGGGGGGAGAGCTCCTACAATGAGCAGTTCTTC. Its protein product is CASSGDRGESSYNEQFF.